This T cell receptor (beta chain) came from a study of tumor and adjacent non-tumor tissue in lung cancer. Study context: There were fewer than 15 adenocarcinoma, a couple of squamous cell carcinoma and 1 small cell lung cancer cases.

The CDR3 runs 17 residues. Germline V lookup: CDR1 SQVTM, CDR2 ANQGSEA. J lost 6 bases, V lost 4 bases, and 18 bases had no gene match. The template was RNA from unsorted bulk tissue. Distant lung tissue was collected more than 3 cm away from the tumor edge. Newly diagnosed lung cancer patients had thoracic surgery in China, August–late 2014, without prior chemotherapy. The library came from three nested PCR rounds adapted from ARM-PCR protocols. TCRdb independently ran MiXCR on the multiplex PCR reads; one entry per CDR3 protein. Here the sample spans 60,000 to 80,000 distinct CDR3 sequences, around 70% being singletons. Overall study findings and caveats: Compared with tumor, normal lung showed significantly lower TCR diversity.

This clonotype was counted a single time. The antigen is not known. Since a much larger clone is just one base distant, this may be a read error. This rearrangement joins TRBV29-1 to TRBJ2-1, with TRBD1 matching over 7 bases. This sequence was found in a woman between 45 and 60 years old with non-small cell lung cancer. Sequenced: distant non-tumor lung tissue. CDR3 protein: CSVGGFPPGQRFNEQFF. The CDR3 nucleotides read TGCAGCGTTGGAGGCTTTCCCCCGGGACAGAGATTCAATGAGCAGTTCTTC.